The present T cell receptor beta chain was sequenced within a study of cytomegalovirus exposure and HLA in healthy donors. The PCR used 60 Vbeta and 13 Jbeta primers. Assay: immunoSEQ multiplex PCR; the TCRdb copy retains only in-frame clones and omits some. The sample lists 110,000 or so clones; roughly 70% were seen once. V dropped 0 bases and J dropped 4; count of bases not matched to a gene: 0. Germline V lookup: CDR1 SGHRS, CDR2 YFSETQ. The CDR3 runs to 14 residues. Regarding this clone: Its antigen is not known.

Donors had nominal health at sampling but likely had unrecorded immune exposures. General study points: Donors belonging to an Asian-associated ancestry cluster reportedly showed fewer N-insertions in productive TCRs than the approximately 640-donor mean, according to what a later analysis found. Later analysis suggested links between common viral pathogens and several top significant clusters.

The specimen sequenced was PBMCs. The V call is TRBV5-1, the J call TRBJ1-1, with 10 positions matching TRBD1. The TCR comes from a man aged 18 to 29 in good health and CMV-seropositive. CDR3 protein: CASSLGQGATEAFF. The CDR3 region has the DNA TGCGCCAGCAGCTTGGGACAGGGGGCCACTGAAGCTTTCTTT.